The 18 T cell receptor beta chains in this list originate from one sample, sequenced in a study of blood T cells in healthy people across ages. Combining a sample-barcoded 5' primer with a J-beta primer mix, a second PCR ran for roughly 7 to 11 cycles. TCRdb itself ran the 5' RACE reads through MiXCR, one entry per CDR3 protein. This sample has 1.5 million to 2 million distinct CDR3 sequences, with around 42% found just once. The sample comprised blood. These receptors came from a human donor in good health.

V and J are TRBV7-2 and TRBJ1-2, with D perhaps matching TRBD1 (5 bases). Germline V gene lookup returns CDR1 SGHTA and CDR2 FQGNSA. V shed 4 bases and J shed 5 bases, with 20 bases lying between them. This CDR3 has 16 amino acids. CDR3 nucleotide sequence: TGTGCCAGCAGCTCTCCCTCAACCGGGACGGCGTATGGCTACACCTTC. Protein product: CASSSPSTGTAYGYTF.

The table lists this clonotype with a few counts. This chain joins TRBV20-1 and TRBJ2-1; D may match TRBD1 or TRBD2 (5 bases each). V shed 5 bases and J shed 4 bases, with 18 bases lying between them. The CDR3 covers 15 residues. Germline V gene sequence: CDR1 DFQATT, CDR2 SNEGSKA (reference sequence). The CDR3 nucleotides are TGCAGTGCTTTCCCGGGGACGTTTTCGTACAATGAGCAGTTCTTC. Its translation: CSAFPGTFSYNEQFF.

As to this clonotype: At one of its ends the junction is not consistent with the germline gene, which may arise from a read error. V usage is TRBV6-2 or TRBV6-3 and J usage is TRBJ2-1; D is uncertain. Germline values: CDR1 MNHEY, CDR2 SVGEGT. The CDR3 totals 16 residues. The CDR3 DNA reads TGTGCCGGCAGTCCGTCAGACGGATATACAAAGGATGAGCAGTTCTTC. As protein: CAGSPSDGYTKDEQFF.

For this clonotype: Relative to the germline gene, one junction end is altered; a read error may explain this. This sequence joins TRBV28 and TRBJ2-4; unclear D gene. The assigned J gene may be wrong: the sequence end matches TRBJ2-7 better. The germline V gene encodes CDR1 MDHEN and CDR2 SYDVKM. This CDR3 region has 12 residues. The CDR3 loop reads CANSLVGYEQYF. The CDR3 region has the DNA TGTGCCAACAGTTTGGTGGGTTACGAGCAGTACTTC.

The chain joins TRBV7-2 to TRBJ2-3, with a weak D call TRBD2 (6 bases). The germline gives CDR1 SGHTA, CDR2 FQGNSA. Trimming took 3 bases from V and 9 from J, leaving 10 bases between them. This CDR3 contains 12 residues. This chain's CDR3 is CASSFTGGTQYF. As DNA, the CDR3 is TGTGCCAGCAGCTTTACTGGGGGGACGCAGTATTTT.

Only a few counts were recorded for this clonotype. The V call is TRBV12-3 or TRBV12-4, the J call TRBJ2-1; 13 bases agree with TRBD2. CDR3 length equals 16 residues. The V and J ends lost 1 base and 8 bases, in that order; junction bases with no gene match: 5. This CDR3 is CASSLVLAGGQDEQFF. CDR3 DNA sequence: TGTGCCAGCAGTTTAGTACTAGCGGGGGGGCAAGATGAGCAGTTCTTC.

The V and J genes are TRBV12-1 and TRBJ1-5. TRBV12-1 is noted as a pseudogene. The CDR3 totals 13 residues. CDR3 sequence (DNA): TGTGCCAGCACCTCTTCGCGCAATCAGCCCCAGCATTTT. This translates into CASTSSRNQPQHF.

This clonotype was seen a few times. This chain joins TRBV7-9 and TRBJ1-4; 11 bases align to TRBD1. Unmatched junction bases numbered 5, after V lost 5 bases and J lost 6 bases. CDR1 is SEHNR and CDR2 is FQNEAQ in the germline V gene (reference sequence). This CDR3 comprises 15 residues. The CDR3 DNA reads as TGTGCCAGCAGCGCGTCGGACAGGGGGCATGAAAAACTGTTTTTT. Residues: CASSASDRGHEKLFF.

This clonotype has a handful of counts. The chain carries TRBV4-1 and TRBJ2-3, with 7 bases fitting TRBD2. CDR3 length: 15 amino acids. Germline V lookup: CDR1 MGHRA, CDR2 YSYEKL. V lost 1 base and J lost 6; bases outside the gene matches: 7. The CDR3 region has the DNA TGCGCCAGCAGCCAAGTAGGCGGGGGTGGGGATACGCAGTATTTT. Amino acids: CASSQVGGGGDTQYF.

J is TRBJ2-1 and V is TRBV6-5; D ambiguous. CDR1 is MNHEY, CDR2 SVGAGI, per germline. Trimming cost V 2 bases and J 6 bases, with 14 bases left between them. This CDR3 region has 15 residues. This CDR3 reads CASSYVWARSNEQFF. The CDR3 region has the DNA TGTGCCAGCAGTTACGTTTGGGCTAGAAGCAATGAGCAGTTCTTC.

V gene TRBV12-3 or TRBV12-4 combines with J gene TRBJ2-3, with D possibly TRBD1 on 5 matching bases. This CDR3 spans 16 amino acids. Trimming took 3 bases from V and 3 from J, leaving 16 bases between them. CDR3 nucleotide sequence: TGTGCCAGCAGTTTCCGAGACCAAGGGGTGACAGATACGCAGTATTTT. Encoded protein: CASSFRDQGVTDTQYF.

The chain links TRBV6-9 to TRBJ1-5; D might be TRBD1 (5 bases). V was clipped by 2 bases and J by 6 bases, with 14 bases between them. From germline, CDR1 is MNHGY and CDR2 SVAAGI. This CDR3 is built from 15 residues. The CDR3 spells CASSYRCRGSQPQHF. The CDR3 coding sequence is TGTGCCAGCAGTTATCGGTGTAGGGGCAGTCAGCCCCAGCATTTT.

The chain links TRBV7-2 to TRBJ2-7, with D perhaps assigned TRBD1 or TRBD2 (5 bases each). Trimming left V 3 bases short and J 2 bases short, with 14 bases between. The CDR3 sequence is 15 residues long. CDR1 is SGHTA and CDR2 is FQGNSA in the germline V gene. The CDR3 region is CASSFRRDGAYEQYF. DNA of the CDR3: TGTGCCAGCAGCTTTCGCCGGGACGGAGCCTACGAGCAGTACTTC.

This clonotype was counted a few times. The CDR3 coding sequence is TGCAGTGCTAGGGACAGGGGGCGTGGAAACACCATATATTTT. This encodes CSARDRGRGNTIYF. The V and J genes are TRBV20-1 and TRBJ1-3, with 11 bases fitting TRBD1. The germline V gene encodes CDR1 DFQATT and CDR2 SNEGSKA (reference sequence). The junction had 1 base not matched to a gene; V was cut back by 3 bases and J by 3 bases. The CDR3 is 14 residues long.

This chain uses TRBV19 with TRBJ1-5, with 7 bases that match TRBD1. Germline lookup yields CDR1 LNHDA and CDR2 SQIVND (reference sequence). The CDR3 covers 13 residues. V lost 10 bases to trimming and J lost 4 bases; unmatched junction nucleotides: 7. The CDR3, as DNA: TGTGCCACCTCGACAGGGTGGAATCAGCCCCAGCATTTT. Translating gives CATSTGWNQPQHF.

V gene TRBV6-1 combines with J gene TRBJ2-7, with 7 positions matching TRBD1. The germline V gene encodes CDR1 MNHNS and CDR2 SASEGT. The V and J ends lost 4 bases and 2 bases, in that order; junction bases with no gene match: 5. This CDR3 is 14 amino acids long. The CDR3 DNA is TGTGCCAGCAGTGGGGGACAGCCTCCCTACGAGCAGTACTTC. It codes for CASSGGQPPYEQYF.

The chain joins TRBV28 to TRBJ2-3; D is uncertain. V lost 1 base, J lost 2 bases, and 13 bases lay in between. CDR1 is MDHEN, CDR2 SYDVKM, per germline. The CDR3 has 16 amino acids. The CDR3 coding sequence is TGTGCCAGCAGTTTATTATCGGACCCCCCCACAGATACGCAGTATTTT. Translated: CASSLLSDPPTDTQYF.

The rearrangement joins TRBV3-1 to TRBJ2-1; D ambiguous. Germline V CDR1 and CDR2: LGHDT, YNNKEL (reference sequence). The CDR3 extends over 12 amino acids. Deletions cut 2 bases from V and 14 bases from J, with 13 bases between. The CDR3 reads CASSQLGNEEFF. The CDR3 nucleotides are TGTGCCAGCAGCCAACTAGGTAACGAGGAGTTCTTC.